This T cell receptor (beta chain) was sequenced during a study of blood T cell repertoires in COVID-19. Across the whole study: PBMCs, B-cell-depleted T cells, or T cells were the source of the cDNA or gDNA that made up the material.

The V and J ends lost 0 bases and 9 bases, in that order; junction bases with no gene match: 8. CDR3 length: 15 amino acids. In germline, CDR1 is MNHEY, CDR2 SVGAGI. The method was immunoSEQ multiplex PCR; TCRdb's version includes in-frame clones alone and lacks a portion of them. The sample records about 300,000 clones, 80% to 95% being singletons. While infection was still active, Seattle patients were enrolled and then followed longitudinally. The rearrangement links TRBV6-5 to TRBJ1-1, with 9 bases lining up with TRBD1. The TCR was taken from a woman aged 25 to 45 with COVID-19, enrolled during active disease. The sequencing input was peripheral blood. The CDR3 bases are TGTGCCAGCAGTTACTCAGACAGGGGGTCCCCGAAAGCTTTCTTT. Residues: CASSYSDRGSPKAFF.